This entry lists 7 T cell receptor beta chains sequenced from one sample in a study of cytomegalovirus exposure and HLA in healthy donors. Libraries were prepared by immunoSEQ multiplex PCR; TCRdb keeps only in-frame clonotypes and omits some of them. The sample records fewer than 75,000 clones, roughly 96% being singletons. Sequencing input: PBMCs. The receptor source for this set is a man aged 18 to 29 in good health and CMV-seronegative.

The V gene is TRBV19, the J gene TRBJ1-2; 9 bases are a match to TRBD1. With V trimmed by 7 bases and J by 6 bases, 9 bases remained unmatched. This CDR3 contains 14 residues. The germline gives CDR1 LNHDA, CDR2 SQIVND (reference sequence). CDR3 in DNA: TGTGCCAGTAACAGGGGGCTGACAATCCATGGCTACACCTTC. Its protein is CASNRGLTIHGYTF.

V gene TRBV10-3 combines with J gene TRBJ2-1; 8 nucleotides agree with TRBD2. CDR3 size: 13 residues. J gave up 7 bases and V 5 bases, and 4 bases lay outside the gene matches. Germline assignment: CDR1 ENHRY and CDR2 SYGVKD. DNA for the CDR3: TGTGCCATCAGTCCGGGGGGGATGAATGAGCAGTTCTTC. Its protein is CAISPGGMNEQFF.

The CDR3 region has the DNA TGTGCCAGCAGCCCGGGCGGGAACACCATATATTTT. Protein product: CASSPGGNTIYF. The chain employs TRBV6-5 and TRBJ1-3; no clear D. The CDR3 is 12 amino acids. CDR1 and CDR2 (germline): MNHEY, SVGAGI. The germline V and J ends were trimmed by 6 bases and 7 bases, with 10 bases remaining between them.

The chain is built from TRBV19 and TRBJ2-7; tentative D call: TRBD2 (5 bases). Trimming cost V 7 bases and J 3 bases, with 19 bases left between them. Germline V gives CDR1 LNHDA, CDR2 SQIVND (reference sequence). The CDR3 runs to 15 residues. The CDR3: CASTSRDTPLYEQYF. CDR3 sequence (DNA): TGTGCCAGTACCTCACGGGATACTCCCCTCTACGAGCAGTACTTC.

The chain combines TRBV18 with TRBJ2-2; TRBD1 matches 12 bases. Germline lookup yields CDR1 KGHSH and CDR2 LQKENI. This CDR3 is 21 amino acids long. With V trimmed by 3 bases and J by 5 bases, 19 bases remained unmatched. The CDR3 reads CASSPLPGTGGVMTGTGELFF. In nucleotides, the CDR3 is TGTGCCAGCTCACCTCTCCCAGGGACAGGGGGCGTAATGACCGGAACCGGGGAGCTGTTTTTT. Filled out from reference TRBV18 and TRBJ2-2, the complete variable domain reads NAGVMQNPRHLVRRRGQEARLRCSPMKGHSHVYWYRQLPEEGLKFMVYLQKENIIDESGMPKERFSAEFPKEGPSILRIQQVVRGDSAAYFCASSPLPGTGGVMTGTGELFFGEGSRLTVL.

V is TRBV30 and J is TRBJ2-7; 9 bases are shared with TRBD1. With 4 bases clipped from V and 3 bases from J, the junction kept 7 bases outside the gene matches. CDR3 size: 14 residues. Germline CDR1 GTSNPN, CDR2 SVGIG (reference sequence). The CDR3 nucleotides are TGTGCCTGGACTGGGACAGGGCATTACTACGAGCAGTACTTC. Its protein is CAWTGTGHYYEQYF.

The genes are TRBV5-1 and TRBJ2-5, with TRBD1 identical over 7 bases. Germline CDR1 SGHRS, CDR2 YFSETQ. V shed 5 bases, J shed 5 bases, and the junction held 9 bases outside the gene matches. CDR3 length: 14 residues. CDR3 sequence (DNA): TGCGCCAGCAGAAGAGCAGGGGGAATGGAGACCCAGTACTTC. Its translation is CASRRAGGMETQYF.